These 19 T cell receptor beta chains were sequenced from one sample in a study of blood T cell repertoires in COVID-19. The repertoire was sequenced with immunoSEQ multiplex PCR; TCRdb's copy has only in-frame clones and lacks some. The data hold some 350,000 clones, with approximately 87% observed a single time. The specimen was peripheral blood. The receptors derive from a woman between 45 and 65 years old with COVID-19, enrolled during active disease.

This chain joins TRBV6-6 and TRBJ2-2; the D gene is possibly TRBD2 (6 bases). CDR3 length equals 16 residues. Trimming shortened V by 5 bases and J by 5 bases, and 18 bases separated the two germline ends. Germline CDR1 and CDR2: MNHNY and SVGAGI (reference sequence). CDR3 amino acids: CASSPPASGLTGELFF. The CDR3 DNA is TGTGCCAGCAGTCCCCCCGCCAGCGGGTTAACCGGGGAGCTGTTTTTT.

The CDR3 spells CATSRGLINEQFF. DNA of the CDR3: TGTGCCACCTCGCGGGGGCTAATCAATGAGCAGTTCTTC. The rearrangement uses TRBV24-1 and TRBJ2-1; TRBD2 is a possible D gene (7 bases). This CDR3 is built from 13 residues. V was trimmed by 9 bases and J by 6 bases, leaving 14 bases between them. CDR1 is KGHDR and CDR2 is SFDVKD in the germline V gene.

The chain uses TRBV27 and TRBJ2-7, with 8 bases identical to TRBD2. Germline V gene data show CDR1 as MNHEY and CDR2 as SMNVEV (reference sequence). V trimming: 2 bases; J trimming: 1 base; junction bases outside the gene matches: 4. The CDR3 spans 15 residues. The CDR3 reads CASSLSGGPSYEQYF. The CDR3 nucleotides read TGTGCCAGCAGTTTAAGCGGGGGCCCTTCCTACGAGCAGTACTTC.

The J gene is TRBJ1-3, the V gene TRBV5-5, with 7 bases fitting TRBD1. The J segment lost 0 bases and the V segment lost 4 bases, leaving 10 bases of the junction unmatched. The CDR3 sequence is 17 residues long. Germline V CDR1 and CDR2: SGHKS, YYEKEE (reference sequence). The CDR3 is CASSQTGTAYSGNTIYF. CDR3 nucleotide sequence: TGTGCCAGCAGCCAGACCGGGACAGCCTACTCTGGAAACACCATATATTTT.

The rearrangement joins TRBV6-5 to TRBJ2-2; D not resolved. Trimming removed 6 bases at V and 4 bases at J, with 9 bases between. The CDR3 has 13 amino acids. Germline loops: CDR1 MNHEY, CDR2 SVGAGI. CDR3 amino acids: CASSPRSTGELFF. The CDR3 DNA reads as TGTGCCAGCAGCCCCCGGAGCACCGGGGAGCTGTTTTTT.

The genes are TRBV3-1 (or the pseudogene TRBV3-2) and TRBJ2-5, with a tentative D call TRBD1 (6 bases). The CDR3 runs to 14 residues. V lost 5 bases, J lost 4 bases, and 14 bases lay in between. Germline V lookup: CDR1 LGHDT, CDR2 YNNKEL (reference sequence). The CDR3 DNA follows: TGTGCCAGCAGCAAGCGGAAGGGGGTAGAGACCCAGTACTTC. It translates to CASSKRKGVETQYF.

The chain joins TRBV19 to TRBJ1-4; the D gene is possibly TRBD1 (6 bases). Germline-derived CDR1 and CDR2 are LNHDA and SQIVND (reference sequence). The CDR3 runs 16 residues. Trimming cost V 6 bases and J 4 bases, with 18 bases left between them. In nucleotides, the CDR3 is TGTGCCAGTAGCTACCAGAACAGGGTTTTTAATGAAAAACTGTTTTTT. This translates into CASSYQNRVFNEKLFF.

This clone has a handful of counts. This chain links TRBV19 with TRBJ1-5, with a possible D match to TRBD1 (5 bases). The CDR3 is 15 residues long. V was shortened by 4 bases and J by 3 bases, with 13 bases between the two germline ends. CDR1 LNHDA and CDR2 SQIVND come from the germline V gene (reference sequence). The CDR3: CASSTRTPINQPQHF. In DNA, the CDR3 is TGTGCCAGTAGTACTCGGACACCGATCAATCAGCCCCAGCATTTT.

V usage is TRBV14 and J usage is TRBJ2-7; TRBD1 matches 7 bases. Unmatched junction bases numbered 5, after V lost 0 bases and J lost 3 bases. The CDR3 sequence is 15 residues long. Germline V CDR1 and CDR2: SGHDN, FVKESK. The CDR3 here is CASSQDHSGGYEQYF. DNA for the CDR3: TGTGCCAGCAGCCAAGATCATTCAGGGGGCTACGAGCAGTACTTC.

The chain joins TRBV18 to TRBJ2-5; tentative D call: TRBD2 (6 bases). The germline CDR1 and CDR2 sequences are KGHSH and LQKENI. Trimming pared 5 bases from V and 6 bases from J, leaving 19 bases between. This CDR3 has 15 residues. CDR3 protein: CASSEGRGGQKTQYF. The CDR3 DNA follows: TGTGCCAGCTCAGAGGGGCGGGGAGGACAAAAGACCCAGTACTTC.

The chain uses TRBV19 and TRBJ2-7; 13 nucleotides agree with TRBD2. Germline CDR1 and CDR2: LNHDA and SQIVND (reference sequence). The CDR3 consists of 17 residues. Trimming removed 4 bases from V and 5 bases from J; junction bases left unmatched: 11. CDR3 nucleotide sequence: TGTGCCAGTAGTACTCGACTAGCGGGAGGCCTAGGCCACGAGCAGTACTTC. It is translated as CASSTRLAGGLGHEQYF. Based on the CDR3 plus reference TRBV19 and TRBJ2-7, the full variable domain is DGGITQSPKYLFRKEGQNVTLSCEQNLNHDAMYWYRQDPGQGLRLIYYSQIVNDFQKGDIAEGYSVSREKKESFPLTVTSAQKNPTAFYLCASSTRLAGGLGHEQYFGPGTRLTVT.

The J gene is TRBJ2-7, the V gene TRBV4-2, with TRBD2 identical over 8 bases. CDR3 length: 14 residues. The ends lost 0 bases at V and 11 bases at J; junction bases unmatched: 9. Germline V gives CDR1 LGHNA, CDR2 YNFKEQ. The CDR3 nucleotides read TGTGCCAGCAGCCAAGATAGGGCTAGCGGGCAAGAGTACTTC. Protein sequence: CASSQDRASGQEYF.

This rearrangement joins TRBV28 to TRBJ2-1; 10 positions agree with TRBD2. Germline CDR1 and CDR2: MDHEN and SYDVKM. Trimming took 7 bases from V and 5 from J; bases not matched to a gene: 8. This CDR3 is 15 amino acids long. CDR3 region: CASIQGSGRNNEQFF. The CDR3 DNA sequence: TGTGCCAGCATCCAGGGTAGCGGGAGGAACAATGAGCAGTTCTTC.

This clone was recorded once. The rearrangement joins TRBV7-2 to TRBJ2-3, with 8 bases identical to TRBD2. The CDR3 has 15 residues. J lost 4 bases, V lost 2 bases, and 5 bases had no gene match. Germline CDR1 SGHTA, CDR2 FQGNSA. The CDR3 loop is CASSLSGGRSDTQYF. CDR3 DNA sequence: TGTGCCAGCAGCTTAAGTGGCGGGAGGTCAGATACGCAGTATTTT.

The V and J genes are TRBV19 and TRBJ1-1; possible D gene TRBD1, 5 bases. Deletions cut 5 bases from V and 1 base from J, with 11 bases between. Germline V gene sequence: CDR1 LNHDA, CDR2 SQIVND (reference sequence). The CDR3 extends over 14 amino acids. CDR3 sequence: CASSGGDPNTEAFF. Written as DNA, the CDR3 is TGTGCCAGTAGTGGAGGGGACCCGAACACTGAAGCTTTCTTT.

In this sample, this clone turned up once. The chain joins TRBV19 to TRBJ2-5; D is possibly TRBD2 (6 bases). The germline CDR1 and CDR2 sequences are LNHDA and SQIVND (reference sequence). Between the trimmed V and J ends, which lost 4 bases and 1 base, there was a span of 13 bases. The CDR3 sequence is 15 residues long. The CDR3 sequence is CASSNPLRGQETQYF. The CDR3 nucleotides are TGTGCCAGTAGTAACCCCCTGCGGGGCCAAGAGACCCAGTACTTC.

The chain has TRBV6-1 and TRBJ2-7; D is ambiguous. Germline V CDR1 and CDR2: MNHNS, SASEGT. The CDR3 is made up of 13 amino acids. Trimming left V 5 bases short and J 5 bases short, with 13 bases between. DNA of the CDR3: TGTGCCAGCAGTTCCCGCGCGGTGAACGAGCAGTACTTC. It is translated as CASSSRAVNEQYF.

The V gene is TRBV27, the J gene TRBJ2-1; 8 nucleotides match TRBD2. The germline CDR1 and CDR2 sequences are MNHEY and SMNVEV (reference sequence). J lost 8 bases, V lost 5 bases, and 8 bases had no gene match. The CDR3 contains 14 residues. The CDR3 DNA reads as TGTGCCAGCAGTCTCCCGAGCGGGAGCGATGAGCAGTTCTTC. Its protein is CASSLPSGSDEQFF.

This rearrangement joins TRBV9 to TRBJ1-2; the match to TRBD1 covers 7 bases. Unmatched junction bases numbered 10, after V lost 3 bases and J lost 2 bases. Germline V CDR1 and CDR2: SGDLS, YYNGEE. The CDR3 loop spans 16 amino acids. DNA of the CDR3: TGTGCCAGCAGCGCGACCACCGGGACAGAGAACTATGGCTACACCTTC. It codes for CASSATTGTENYGYTF.